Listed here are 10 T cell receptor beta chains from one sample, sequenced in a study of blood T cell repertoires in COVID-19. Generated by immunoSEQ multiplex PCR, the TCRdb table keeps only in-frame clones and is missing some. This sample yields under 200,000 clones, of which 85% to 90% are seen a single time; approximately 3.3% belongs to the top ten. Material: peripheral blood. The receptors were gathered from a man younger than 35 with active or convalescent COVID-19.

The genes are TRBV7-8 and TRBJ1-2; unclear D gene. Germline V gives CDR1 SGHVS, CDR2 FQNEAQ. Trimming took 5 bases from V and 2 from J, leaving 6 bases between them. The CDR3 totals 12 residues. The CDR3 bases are TGTGCCAGCAGCGCCCGGAACTATGGCTACACCTTC. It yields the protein CASSARNYGYTF. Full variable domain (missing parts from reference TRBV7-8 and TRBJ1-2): GAGVSQSPRYKVAKRGQDVALRCDPISGHVSLFWYQQALGQGPEFLTYFQNEAQLDKSGLPSDRFFAERPEGSVSTLKIQRTQQEDSAVYLCASSARNYGYTFGSGTRLTVV.

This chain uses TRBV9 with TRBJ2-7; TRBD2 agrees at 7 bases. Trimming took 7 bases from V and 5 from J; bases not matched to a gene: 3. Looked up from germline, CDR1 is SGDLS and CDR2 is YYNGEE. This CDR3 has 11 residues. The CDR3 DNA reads TGTGCCAGCGGGGGAGGGAACGAGCAGTACTTC. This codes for CASGGGNEQYF.

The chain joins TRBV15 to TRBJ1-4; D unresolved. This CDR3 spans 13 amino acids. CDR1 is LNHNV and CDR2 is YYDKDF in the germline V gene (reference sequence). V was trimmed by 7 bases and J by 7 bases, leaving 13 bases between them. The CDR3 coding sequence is TGTGCCACCACCCCGATTGAGGGTGAAAAACTGTTTTTT. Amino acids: CATTPIEGEKLFF.

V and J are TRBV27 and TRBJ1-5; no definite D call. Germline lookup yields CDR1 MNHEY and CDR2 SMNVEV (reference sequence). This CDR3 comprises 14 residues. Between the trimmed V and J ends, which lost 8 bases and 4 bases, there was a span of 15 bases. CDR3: CASAILGGNQPQHF. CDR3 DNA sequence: TGTGCCAGCGCGATCTTAGGAGGAAATCAGCCCCAGCATTTT.

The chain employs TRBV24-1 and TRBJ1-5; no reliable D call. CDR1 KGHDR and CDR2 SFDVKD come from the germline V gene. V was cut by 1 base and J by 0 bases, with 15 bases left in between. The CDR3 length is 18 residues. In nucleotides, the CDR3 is TGTGCCACCAGTGATTTACGGGAGACGGAATCTAGCAATCAGCCCCAGCATTTT. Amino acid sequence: CATSDLRETESSNQPQHF.

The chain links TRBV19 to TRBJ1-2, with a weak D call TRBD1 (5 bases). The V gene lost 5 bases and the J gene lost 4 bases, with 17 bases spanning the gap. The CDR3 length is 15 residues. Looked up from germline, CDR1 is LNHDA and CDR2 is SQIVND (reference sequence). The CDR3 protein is CASSEGALLGYGYTF. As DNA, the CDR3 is TGTGCCAGTAGTGAAGGGGCCCTCCTAGGCTATGGCTACACCTTC. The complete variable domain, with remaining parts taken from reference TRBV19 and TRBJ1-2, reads DGGITQSPKYLFRKEGQNVTLSCEQNLNHDAMYWYRQDPGQGLRLIYYSQIVNDFQKGDIAEGYSVSREKKESFPLTVTSAQKNPTAFYLCASSEGALLGYGYTFGSGTRLTVV.

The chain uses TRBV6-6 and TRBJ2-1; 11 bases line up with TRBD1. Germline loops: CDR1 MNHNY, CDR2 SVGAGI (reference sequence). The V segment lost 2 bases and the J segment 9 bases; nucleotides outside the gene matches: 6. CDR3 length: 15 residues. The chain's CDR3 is CASSYPGQGGGEQFF. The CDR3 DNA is TGTGCCAGCAGTTACCCGGGACAGGGGGGTGGTGAGCAGTTCTTC.

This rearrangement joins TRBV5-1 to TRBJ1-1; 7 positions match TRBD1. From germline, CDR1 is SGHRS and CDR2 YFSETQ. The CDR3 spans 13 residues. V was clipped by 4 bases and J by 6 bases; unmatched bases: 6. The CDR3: CASSPTGAAEAFF. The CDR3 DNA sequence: TGCGCCAGCAGCCCCACAGGGGCCGCTGAAGCTTTCTTT.

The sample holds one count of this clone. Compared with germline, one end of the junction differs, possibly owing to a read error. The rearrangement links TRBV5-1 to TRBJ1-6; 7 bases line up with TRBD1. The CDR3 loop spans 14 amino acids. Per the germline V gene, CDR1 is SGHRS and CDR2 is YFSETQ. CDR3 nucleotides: TGCGCCAGCAGCTTGCGACAGGGTGCAACCGAACGCTATTTT. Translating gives CASSLRQGATERYF.

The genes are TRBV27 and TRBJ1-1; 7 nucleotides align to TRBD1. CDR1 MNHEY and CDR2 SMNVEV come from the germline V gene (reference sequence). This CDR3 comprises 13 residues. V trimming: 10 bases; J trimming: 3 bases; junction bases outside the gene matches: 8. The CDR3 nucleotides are TGTGCCACCGCGAGGGGGCTGGACACTGAAGCTTTCTTT. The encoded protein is CATARGLDTEAFF.